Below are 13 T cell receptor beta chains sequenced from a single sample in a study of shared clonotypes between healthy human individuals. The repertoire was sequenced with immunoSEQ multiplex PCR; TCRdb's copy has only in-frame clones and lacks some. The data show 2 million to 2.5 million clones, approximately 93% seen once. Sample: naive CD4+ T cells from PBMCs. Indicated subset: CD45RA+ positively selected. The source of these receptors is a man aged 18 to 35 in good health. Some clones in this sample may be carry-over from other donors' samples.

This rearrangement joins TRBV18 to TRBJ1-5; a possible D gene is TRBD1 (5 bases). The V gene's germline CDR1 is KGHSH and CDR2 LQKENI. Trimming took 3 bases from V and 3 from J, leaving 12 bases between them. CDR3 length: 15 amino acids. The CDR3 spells CASSPRGTLNQPQHF. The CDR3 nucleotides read TGTGCCAGCTCACCCCGGGGGACGCTCAATCAGCCCCAGCATTTT.

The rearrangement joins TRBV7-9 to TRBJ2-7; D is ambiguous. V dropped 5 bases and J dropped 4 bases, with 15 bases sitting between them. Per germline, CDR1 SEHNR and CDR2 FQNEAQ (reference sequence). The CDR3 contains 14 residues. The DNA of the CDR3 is TGTGCCAGCAGCCGGCCTCCGGGTGATTACGAGCAGTACTTC. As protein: CASSRPPGDYEQYF.

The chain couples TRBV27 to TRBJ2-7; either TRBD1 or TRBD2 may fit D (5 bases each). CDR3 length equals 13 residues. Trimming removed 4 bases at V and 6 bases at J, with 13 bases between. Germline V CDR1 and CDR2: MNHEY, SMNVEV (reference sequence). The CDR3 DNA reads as TGTGCCAGCAGTTCCCGGGGCCAGAGCGAGCAGTACTTC. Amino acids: CASSSRGQSEQYF.

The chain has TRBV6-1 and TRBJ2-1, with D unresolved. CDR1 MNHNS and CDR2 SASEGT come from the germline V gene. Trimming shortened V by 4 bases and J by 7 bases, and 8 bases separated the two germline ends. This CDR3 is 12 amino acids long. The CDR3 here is CASSAGWNEQFF. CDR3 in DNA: TGTGCCAGCAGTGCCGGGTGGAATGAGCAGTTCTTC.

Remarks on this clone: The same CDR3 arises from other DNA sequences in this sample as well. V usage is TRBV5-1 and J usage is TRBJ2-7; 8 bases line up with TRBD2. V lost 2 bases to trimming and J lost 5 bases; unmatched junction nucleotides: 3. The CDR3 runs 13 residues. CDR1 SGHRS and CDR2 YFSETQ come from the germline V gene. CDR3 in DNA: TGCGCCAGCAGCTTTGCGGGGGGTAACGAGCAGTACTTC. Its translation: CASSFAGGNEQYF.

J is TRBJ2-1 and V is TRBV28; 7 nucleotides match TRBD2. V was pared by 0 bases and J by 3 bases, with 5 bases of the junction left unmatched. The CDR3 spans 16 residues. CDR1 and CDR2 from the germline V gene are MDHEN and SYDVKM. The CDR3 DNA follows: TGTGCCAGCAGTTTATGGGCGGGAGAGAACTACAATGAGCAGTTCTTC. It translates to CASSLWAGENYNEQFF.

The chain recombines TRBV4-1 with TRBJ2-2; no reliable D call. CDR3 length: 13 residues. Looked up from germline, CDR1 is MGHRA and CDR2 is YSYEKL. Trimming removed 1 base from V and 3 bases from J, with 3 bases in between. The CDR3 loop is CASSQGYTGELFF. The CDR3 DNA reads TGCGCCAGCAGCCAAGGGTACACCGGGGAGCTGTTTTTT.

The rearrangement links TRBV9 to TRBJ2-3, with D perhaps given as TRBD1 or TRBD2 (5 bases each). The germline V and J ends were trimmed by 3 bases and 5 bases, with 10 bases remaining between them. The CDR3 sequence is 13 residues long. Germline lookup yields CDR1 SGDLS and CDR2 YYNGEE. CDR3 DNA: TGTGCCAGCAGCGCCTCAGGGAGAGATACGCAGTATTTT. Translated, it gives CASSASGRDTQYF.

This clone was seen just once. As DNA, the CDR3 is TGCGCCAGCACTTTGGGACTAGCGATAGCAGATACGCAGTATTTT. Translating gives CASTLGLAIADTQYF. The V call is TRBV5-1, the J call TRBJ2-3; 10 bases are shared with TRBD2. The germline gives CDR1 SGHRS, CDR2 YFSETQ. The CDR3 is 15 residues long. Trimming cost V 6 bases and J 4 bases; bases outside gene matches: 8.

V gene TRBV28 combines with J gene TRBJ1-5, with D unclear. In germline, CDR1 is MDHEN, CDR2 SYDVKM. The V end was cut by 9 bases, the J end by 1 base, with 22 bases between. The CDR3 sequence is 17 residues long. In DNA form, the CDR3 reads TGTGCCAGTACTTCTCCCGATGTTGGACTGAGCAATCAGCCCCAGCATTTT. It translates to CASTSPDVGLSNQPQHF. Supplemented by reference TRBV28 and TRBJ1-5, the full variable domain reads DVKVTQSSRYLVKRTGEKVFLECVQDMDHENMFWYRQDPGLGLRLIYFSYDVKMKEKGDIPEGYSVSREKKERFSLILESASTNQTSMYLCASTSPDVGLSNQPQHFGDGTRLSIL.

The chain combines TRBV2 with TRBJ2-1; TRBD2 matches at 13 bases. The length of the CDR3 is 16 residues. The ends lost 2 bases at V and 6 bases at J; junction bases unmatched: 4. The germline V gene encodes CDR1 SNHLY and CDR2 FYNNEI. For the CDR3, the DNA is TGTGCCAGCAGTGAAAGGGGACTAGCGGGGAGCAATGAGCAGTTCTTC. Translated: CASSERGLAGSNEQFF.

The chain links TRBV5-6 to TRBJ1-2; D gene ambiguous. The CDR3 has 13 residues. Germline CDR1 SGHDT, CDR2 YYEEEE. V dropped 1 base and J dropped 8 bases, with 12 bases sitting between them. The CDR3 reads CASSLKGTNGYTF. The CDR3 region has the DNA TGTGCCAGCAGCTTGAAGGGTACTAACGGCTACACCTTC.

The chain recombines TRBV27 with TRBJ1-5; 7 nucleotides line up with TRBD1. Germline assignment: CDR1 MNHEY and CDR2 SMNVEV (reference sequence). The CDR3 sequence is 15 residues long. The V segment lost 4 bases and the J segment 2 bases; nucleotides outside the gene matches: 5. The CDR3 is CASSSRQGGNQPQHF. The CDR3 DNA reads TGTGCCAGCAGTTCCCGGCAGGGGGGCAATCAGCCCCAGCATTTT.